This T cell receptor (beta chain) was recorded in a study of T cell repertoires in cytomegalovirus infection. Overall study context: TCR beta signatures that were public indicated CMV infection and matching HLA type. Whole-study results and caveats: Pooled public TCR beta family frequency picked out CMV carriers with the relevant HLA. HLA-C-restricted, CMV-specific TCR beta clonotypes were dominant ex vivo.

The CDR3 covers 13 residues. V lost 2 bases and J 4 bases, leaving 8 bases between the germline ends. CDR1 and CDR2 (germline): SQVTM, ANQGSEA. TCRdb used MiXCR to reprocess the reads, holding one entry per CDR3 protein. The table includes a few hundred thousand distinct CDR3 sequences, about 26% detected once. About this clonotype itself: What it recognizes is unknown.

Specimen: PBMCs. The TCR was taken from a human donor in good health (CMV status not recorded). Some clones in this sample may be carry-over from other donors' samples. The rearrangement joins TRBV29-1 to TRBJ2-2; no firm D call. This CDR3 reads CSVEQDLTGELFF. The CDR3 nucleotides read TGCAGCGTTGAACAGGACCTCACCGGGGAGCTGTTTTTT.